These 19 T cell receptor beta chains share one sample of origin, sequenced in a study of cytomegalovirus exposure and HLA in healthy donors. The PCR had 60 Vbeta and 13 Jbeta primers. Produced via immunoSEQ multiplex PCR; TCRdb's table is partial and in-frame only. Here the sample spans hundreds of thousands of clones, approximately 80% being singletons. Sequencing was done on a sample of PBMCs. The source of these receptors is a girl aged 10 to 17 in good health and CMV-seronegative.

V and J are TRBV19 and TRBJ2-3; no definite D call. CDR1 is LNHDA and CDR2 is SQIVND in the germline V gene (reference sequence). The V end lost 2 bases, the J end lost 3 bases, and 6 bases lay between the germline ends. This CDR3 spans 13 amino acids. In nucleotides, the CDR3 is TGTGCCAGTAGTATACCCCAGACAGATACGCAGTATTTT. This translates into CASSIPQTDTQYF.

The genes are TRBV27 and TRBJ2-3; 10 bases align to TRBD2. The CDR3 totals 16 residues. V lost 6 bases, J lost 4 bases, and 10 bases stayed unmatched. Per germline, CDR1 MNHEY and CDR2 SMNVEV (reference sequence). The CDR3, as DNA: TGTGCCAGCAGCTCACTAGCGGGGTCGGGCCCAGATACGCAGTATTTT. Protein: CASSSLAGSGPDTQYF.

The chain carries TRBV28 and TRBJ2-5; 9 nucleotides line up with TRBD1. V dropped 3 bases and J dropped 3; count of bases not matched to a gene: 5. Germline lookup yields CDR1 MDHEN and CDR2 SYDVKM. This CDR3 comprises 15 residues. The CDR3 region is CASSFRTGVEETQYF. The CDR3, as DNA: TGTGCCAGCAGTTTTAGGACAGGGGTCGAAGAGACCCAGTACTTC.

The CDR3 region is CAAARANGRAADTQYF. CDR3 bases: TGCGCCGCCGCCCGCGCTAACGGGAGGGCTGCAGATACGCAGTATTTT. The chain combines TRBV10-1 with TRBJ2-3; 8 bases line up with TRBD2. This CDR3 spans 16 amino acids. CDR1 is WNHNN, CDR2 SYGVQD, per germline (reference sequence). V shed 11 bases, J shed 4 bases, and the junction held 17 bases outside the gene matches.

The J gene is TRBJ2-3, the V gene TRBV7-3, with a possible D match to TRBD2 (6 bases). CDR1 and CDR2 (germline): SGHTA, FQGTGA. Trimming stripped 5 bases from V and 6 bases from J, with 24 bases between. The CDR3 contains 17 residues. The CDR3 sequence is CASSPSQPLGGPDTQYF. The CDR3 DNA sequence: TGTGCCAGCAGCCCCTCTCAGCCTCTCGGGGGTCCGGATACGCAGTATTTT.

The chain joins TRBV6-5 to TRBJ2-7; D might be TRBD1 (6 bases). V was clipped by 6 bases and J by 3 bases, with 15 bases between them. The length of the CDR3 is 14 residues. Germline V CDR1 and CDR2: MNHEY, SVGAGI. The CDR3 spells CASSRTERNYEQYF. DNA for the CDR3: TGTGCCAGCAGCCGGACAGAAAGAAACTACGAGCAGTACTTC.

On this clone itself: Different DNA sequences within this sample yield the same CDR3. The chain combines TRBV15 with TRBJ2-2; TRBD1 might be the D (5 bases). This CDR3 region has 15 residues. Germline values: CDR1 LNHNV, CDR2 YYDKDF (reference sequence). V was pared by 8 bases and J by 8 bases, with 21 bases between. CDR3 in DNA: TGTGCCACCTCAACACGGACACTATTGCAGGGGGAGCTGTTTTTT. Its translation: CATSTRTLLQGELFF.

This sequence joins TRBV7-9 and TRBJ1-2; D call uncertain. Trimming removed 3 bases from V and 8 bases from J, with 10 bases in between. This CDR3 has 12 amino acids. The germline gives CDR1 SEHNR, CDR2 FQNEAQ (reference sequence). CDR3 coding DNA: TGTGCCAGCAGCTTTGGAGGCTTCGGCTACACCTTC. As protein: CASSFGGFGYTF.

The genes are TRBV18 and TRBJ2-2; TRBD1 aligns across 8 bases. V was pared by 4 bases and J by 5 bases, with 6 bases of the junction left unmatched. CDR3 length: 15 amino acids. Germline CDR1 KGHSH, CDR2 LQKENI. This CDR3 reads CASSRDRTETGELFF. CDR3 nucleotides: TGTGCCAGCTCACGGGACAGGACAGAAACCGGGGAGCTGTTTTTT.

The chain links TRBV11-2 to TRBJ2-7; the D gene is possibly TRBD2 (5 bases). Germline CDR1 SGHAT, CDR2 FQNNGV. Deletions cut 4 bases from V and 5 bases from J, with 12 bases between. The CDR3 has 13 amino acids. The CDR3, as DNA: TGTGCCAGCAGCTCCGGGGTCCCCCACGAGCAGTACTTC. Translated: CASSSGVPHEQYF.

CDR3 sequence: CASSPPTGKNTEAFF. CDR3 coding DNA: TGTGCCAGCTCACCGCCGACAGGGAAGAACACTGAAGCTTTCTTT. The rearrangement links TRBV18 to TRBJ1-1, with 7 positions matching TRBD1. Germline CDR1 reads KGHSH; CDR2 reads LQKENI. The CDR3 length is 15 residues. J lost 1 base, V lost 3 bases, and 5 bases had no gene match.

CDR3 coding DNA: TGTGCCAGCAGAGTCTCCCTAGATGAGCAGTTCTTC. Its protein is CASRVSLDEQFF. This chain joins TRBV27 and TRBJ2-1, with no clear D. The CDR3 is 12 residues long. The V gene's germline CDR1 is MNHEY and CDR2 SMNVEV (reference sequence). V lost 6 bases to trimming and J lost 8 bases, with 11 bases between them.

As to this clone: At one end the junction does not follow the germline gene, possibly because of a read error. The chain employs TRBV7-9 and TRBJ1-1, with D unclear. The germline CDR1 and CDR2 sequences are SEHNR and FQNEAQ (reference sequence). This CDR3 has 18 residues. The DNA of the CDR3 is TGTTCCAGCAGCTACCGCCCAAAGTACACACATGGGAACACTGAAGCTTTCTTT. Amino acid sequence: CSSSYRPKYTHGNTEAFF.

V gene TRBV7-9 combines with J gene TRBJ2-2, with TRBD2 identical over 12 bases. Germline assignment: CDR1 SEHNR and CDR2 FQNEAQ (reference sequence). The CDR3 has 15 residues. V trimming: 1 base; J trimming: 10 bases; junction bases outside the gene matches: 4. CDR3 in DNA: TGTGCCAGCAGCTTAGGACTAGCGGGAGTTGTGGAGCTGTTTTTT. Translated: CASSLGLAGVVELFF.

The CDR3: CAWSLKGGSNQPQHF. CDR3 in DNA: TGTGCCTGGAGTCTCAAGGGGGGGAGCAATCAGCCCCAGCATTTT. The chain joins TRBV30 to TRBJ1-5; TRBD1 might be the D (6 bases). CDR3 size: 15 residues. Germline CDR1 is GTSNPN and CDR2 is SVGIG (reference sequence). Trimming shortened V by 2 bases and J by 1 base, and 12 bases separated the two germline ends. Variable domain in full (rest from reference TRBV30 and TRBJ1-5): SQTIHQWPATLVQPVGSPLSLECTVEGTSNPNLYWYRQAAGRGLQLLFYSVGIGQISSEVPQNLSASRPQDRQFILSSKKLLLSDSGFYLCAWSLKGGSNQPQHFGDGTRLSIL.

The genes are TRBV11-2 and TRBJ1-5; tentatively, D is TRBD1 (6 bases). Trimming took off 5 bases at V and 0 bases at J, with 14 bases between the two ends. Germline lookup yields CDR1 SGHAT and CDR2 FQNNGV. The CDR3 has 16 amino acids. For the CDR3, the DNA is TGTGCCAGCAGCCCAGGGGCCAGCTATAGCAATCAGCCCCAGCATTTT. It codes for CASSPGASYSNQPQHF.

The chain links TRBV2 to TRBJ2-5; 8 positions match TRBD2. V lost 10 bases, J lost 5 bases, and 9 bases stayed unmatched. This CDR3 spans 13 amino acids. Germline CDR1 SNHLY, CDR2 FYNNEI. CDR3 protein: CATRLARSETQYF. DNA for the CDR3: TGTGCCACCCGACTAGCGAGGAGCGAGACCCAGTACTTC.

The CDR3 spells CASSPTGTAYYEQYF. The CDR3 nucleotides read TGCGCCAGCAGTCCTACCGGGACAGCGTATTACGAGCAGTACTTC. J is TRBJ2-7 and V is TRBV4-3; 7 nucleotides match TRBD1. Germline CDR1 and CDR2: LGHNA and YSLEER. With 6 bases clipped from V and 4 bases from J, the junction kept 12 bases outside the gene matches. The CDR3 covers 15 residues.

The chain employs TRBV9 and TRBJ2-7, with 13 bases identical to TRBD2. V lost 2 bases to trimming and J lost 5 bases; unmatched junction nucleotides: 4. Looked up from germline, CDR1 is SGDLS and CDR2 is YYNGEE. The CDR3 is 15 amino acids. CDR3 protein: CASSVELAGGHEQYF. The DNA for the CDR3 is TGTGCCAGCAGCGTCGAACTAGCGGGAGGGCACGAGCAGTACTTC.